Sequencing of this T cell receptor (beta chain) was carried out in a study of patients and donors after allogeneic stem cell transplantation. This clonotype has a handful of counts. The V end was cut by 3 bases, the J end by 1 base, with 6 bases between. The CDR3 runs to 13 residues. Germline CDR1 SGHTA, CDR2 FQGNSA. TCRdb recomputed calls from the RT-PCR reads with MiXCR, one row per CDR3 protein. The sample carries approximately 630 distinct CDR3 sequences, more than 1.3% recorded once. Source material: blood, either unsorted or a sorted T cell fraction (not recorded which). The origin of this receptor is a human donor who was either an allogeneic HSCT recipient or a stem cell or donor lymphocyte infusion donor (not recorded which). It is not recorded whose cells these are; they may come from a transplant donor. V usage is TRBV7-2 and J usage is TRBJ1-2, with D unclear. For the CDR3, the DNA is TGTGCCAGCAGCTTCCGCAGTAACTATGGCTACACCTTC. This translates into CASSFRSNYGYTF.